These 2 T cell receptor beta chains came from one sample sequenced in a study of molecular identifiers for immune sequencing clone quantification (dated by TCRdb to 2017 to 2018). The library was built by means of PCR. The sequencer was an Illumina HiSeq 4000. Through fastp at Q25 and MiXCR, TCRdb rebuilt clones from the public reads, retaining in-frame beta chains. Each entry merges the rows of one CDR3 protein and shows their most common DNA and genes. The sample table lists about 67,000 distinct CDR3 sequences, around a sixth of them with a count of one. The ten largest account for over 1.2% of the sample. Specimen: naive CD8+ T cells from blood, with Jurkat cell RNA spiked in. The intended sense of this specimen's cell subset or site label: FACS-sorted CD8+CD4-CCR7+CD45RA+ naive T cells. Source of these receptors: a human donor in good health. Some libraries in this study had Jurkat cell RNA spiked in.

This clonotype has a count of ten or more. The J gene is TRBJ1-1, the V gene TRBV7-9, with D unresolved. Trimming took 1 base from V and 0 from J, leaving 9 bases between them. The V gene's germline CDR1 is SEHNR and CDR2 FQNEAQ (reference sequence). This CDR3 region has 15 residues. The chain's CDR3 is CASSLESGLNTEAFF. In DNA, the CDR3 is TGTGCCAGCAGCTTAGAGTCAGGTCTGAACACTGAAGCTTTCTTT. Full variable domain (outside the CDR3, taken from reference TRBV7-9 and TRBJ1-1): DTGVSQNPRHKITKRGQNVTFRCDPISEHNRLYWYRQTLGQGPEFLTYFQNEAQLEKSRLLSDRFSAERPKGSFSTLEIQRTEQGDSAMYLCASSLESGLNTEAFFGQGTRLTVV.

The sample holds many counts of this clonotype. The chain uses TRBV9 and TRBJ2-7, with 7 nucleotides matching TRBD2. V was clipped by 3 bases and J by 4 bases; unmatched bases: 13. The CDR3 is 16 residues long. CDR1 is SGDLS and CDR2 is YYNGEE in the germline V gene. The CDR3 region is CASSARLGTILYEQYF. CDR3 DNA: TGTGCCAGCAGCGCGCGGCTCGGGACTATCCTATACGAGCAGTACTTC. Looking up the rest from reference TRBV9 and TRBJ2-7 gives the full variable domain: DSGVTQTPKHLITATGQRVTLRCSPRSGDLSVYWYQQSLDQGLQFLIQYYNGEERAKGNILERFSAQQFPDLHSELNLSSLELGDSALYFCASSARLGTILYEQYFGPGTRLTVT.